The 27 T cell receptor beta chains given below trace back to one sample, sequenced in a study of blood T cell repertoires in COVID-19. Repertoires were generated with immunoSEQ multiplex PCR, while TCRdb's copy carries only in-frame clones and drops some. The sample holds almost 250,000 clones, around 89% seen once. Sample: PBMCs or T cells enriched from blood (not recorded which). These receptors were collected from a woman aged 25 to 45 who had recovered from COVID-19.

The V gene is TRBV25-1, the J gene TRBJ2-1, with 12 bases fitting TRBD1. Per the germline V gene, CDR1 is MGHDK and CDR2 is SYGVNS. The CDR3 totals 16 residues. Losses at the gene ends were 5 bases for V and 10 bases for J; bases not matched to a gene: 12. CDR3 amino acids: CASSSGWGQGAREQFF. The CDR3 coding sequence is TGTGCCAGCAGTTCTGGGTGGGGACAGGGGGCACGGGAGCAGTTCTTC.

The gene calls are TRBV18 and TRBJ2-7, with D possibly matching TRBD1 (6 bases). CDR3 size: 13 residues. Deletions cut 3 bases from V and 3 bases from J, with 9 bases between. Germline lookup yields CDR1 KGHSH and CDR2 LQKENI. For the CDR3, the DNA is TGTGCCAGCTCACCCCCGGACAGCTACGAGCAGTACTTC. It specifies CASSPPDSYEQYF.

The CDR3 reads CSASGWDSGGYTF. CDR3 DNA sequence: TGCAGTGCTAGTGGTTGGGACAGTGGAGGCTACACCTTC. The V and J genes are TRBV20-1 and TRBJ1-2; 7 nucleotides agree with TRBD1. V lost 3 bases, J lost 8 bases, and 9 bases stayed unmatched. Per the germline V gene, CDR1 is DFQATT and CDR2 is SNEGSKA (reference sequence). The CDR3 has 13 amino acids.

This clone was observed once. The CDR3 coding sequence is TGCGCCAGCAGCTTGGAGTGGCTAGCGGGAGATGAGCAGTTCTTC. Its protein product is CASSLEWLAGDEQFF. The chain is built from TRBV5-1 and TRBJ2-1; 10 bases map to TRBD2. The germline CDR1 and CDR2 sequences are SGHRS and YFSETQ. This CDR3 is 15 amino acids long. The V gene end was trimmed by 0 bases and the J gene end by 8 bases; junction bases not matched to a gene: 5.

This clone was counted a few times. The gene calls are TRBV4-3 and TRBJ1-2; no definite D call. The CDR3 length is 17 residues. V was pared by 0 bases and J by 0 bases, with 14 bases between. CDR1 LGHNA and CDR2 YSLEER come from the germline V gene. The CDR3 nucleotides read TGCGCCAGCAGCCAAGATAGCGGGAAGGGAACTAACTATGGCTACACCTTC. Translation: CASSQDSGKGTNYGYTF.

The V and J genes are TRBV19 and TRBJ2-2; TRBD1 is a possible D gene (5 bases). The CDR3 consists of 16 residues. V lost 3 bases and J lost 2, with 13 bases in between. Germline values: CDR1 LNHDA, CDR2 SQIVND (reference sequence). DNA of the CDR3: TGTGCCAGTAGTATTGGGGCAAGGTTAAACACCGGGGAGCTGTTTTTT. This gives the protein CASSIGARLNTGELFF.

CDR3 loop: CAWRWLRFYGYTF. Here the CDR3 DNA reads TGTGCCTGGAGGTGGTTGCGCTTCTATGGCTACACCTTC. The chain carries TRBV30 and TRBJ1-2; D ambiguous. This CDR3 has 13 residues. Trimming removed 3 bases at V and 4 bases at J, with 12 bases between. Germline CDR1 is GTSNPN and CDR2 is SVGIG (reference sequence). The full variable domain, rest sourced from reference TRBV30 and TRBJ1-2, is SQTIHQWPATLVQPVGSPLSLECTVEGTSNPNLYWYRQAAGRGLQLLFYSVGIGQISSEVPQNLSASRPQDRQFILSSKKLLLSDSGFYLCAWRWLRFYGYTFGSGTRLTVV.

The DNA of the CDR3 is TGTGCCAGCAGTTTATTGGGGACAGCTAAAACCGGGGAGCTGTTTTTT. This gives the protein CASSLLGTAKTGELFF. The chain combines TRBV28 with TRBJ2-2; 7 nucleotides agree with TRBD1. CDR1 is MDHEN, CDR2 SYDVKM, per germline. V was pared by 1 base and J by 5 bases, with 7 bases of the junction left unmatched. This CDR3 is built from 16 residues. The full variable domain, its missing parts supplied by reference TRBV28 and TRBJ2-2, is DVKVTQSSRYLVKRTGEKVFLECVQDMDHENMFWYRQDPGLGLRLIYFSYDVKMKEKGDIPEGYSVSREKKERFSLILESASTNQTSMYLCASSLLGTAKTGELFFGEGSRLTVL.

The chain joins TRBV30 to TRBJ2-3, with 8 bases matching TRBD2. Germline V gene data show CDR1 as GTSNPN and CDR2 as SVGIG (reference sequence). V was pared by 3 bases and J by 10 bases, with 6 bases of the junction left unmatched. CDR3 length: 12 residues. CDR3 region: CAWSGPTSAQYF. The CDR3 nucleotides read TGTGCCTGGAGCGGACCGACTAGCGCGCAGTATTTT.

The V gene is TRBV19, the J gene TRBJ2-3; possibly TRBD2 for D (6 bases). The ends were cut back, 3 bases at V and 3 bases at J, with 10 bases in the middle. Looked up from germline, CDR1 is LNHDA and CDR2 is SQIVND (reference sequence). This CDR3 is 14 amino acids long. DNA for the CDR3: TGTGCCAGTAGTATGGCACTAGCTACAGATACGCAGTATTTT. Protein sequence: CASSMALATDTQYF. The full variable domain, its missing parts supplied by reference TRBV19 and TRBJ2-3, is DGGITQSPKYLFRKEGQNVTLSCEQNLNHDAMYWYRQDPGQGLRLIYYSQIVNDFQKGDIAEGYSVSREKKESFPLTVTSAQKNPTAFYLCASSMALATDTQYFGPGTRLTVL.

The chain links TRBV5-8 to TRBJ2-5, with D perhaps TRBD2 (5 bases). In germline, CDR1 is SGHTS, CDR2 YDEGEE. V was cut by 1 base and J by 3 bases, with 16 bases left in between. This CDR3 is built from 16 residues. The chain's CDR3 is CASSLSLAGPEETQYF. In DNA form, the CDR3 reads TGTGCCAGCAGCTTGAGTCTAGCTGGTCCCGAAGAGACCCAGTACTTC. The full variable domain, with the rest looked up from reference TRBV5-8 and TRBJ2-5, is EAGVTQSPTHLIKTRGQQATLRCSPISGHTSVYWYQQALGLGLQFLLWYDEGEERNRGNFPPRFSGRQFPNYSSELNVNALELEDSALYLCASSLSLAGPEETQYFGPGTRLLVL.

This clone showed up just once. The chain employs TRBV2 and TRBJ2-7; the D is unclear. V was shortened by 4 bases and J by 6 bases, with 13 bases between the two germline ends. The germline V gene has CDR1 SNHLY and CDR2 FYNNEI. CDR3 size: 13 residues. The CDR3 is CASSVDIIAEQYF. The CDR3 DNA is TGTGCCAGCAGTGTCGATATAATAGCCGAGCAGTACTTC. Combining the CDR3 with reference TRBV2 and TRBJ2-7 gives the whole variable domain EPEVTQTPSHQVTQMGQEVILRCVPISNHLYFYWYRQILGQKVEFLVSFYNNEISEKSEIFDDQFSVERPDGSNFTLKIRSTKLEDSAMYFCASSVDIIAEQYFGPGTRLTVT.

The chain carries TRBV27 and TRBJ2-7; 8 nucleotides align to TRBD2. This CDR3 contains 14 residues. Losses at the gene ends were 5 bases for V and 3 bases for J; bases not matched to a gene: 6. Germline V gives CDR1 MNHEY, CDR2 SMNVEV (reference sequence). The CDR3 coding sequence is TGTGCCAGCAGTCTGACTAGCGTTGACTACGAGCAGTACTTC. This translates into CASSLTSVDYEQYF.

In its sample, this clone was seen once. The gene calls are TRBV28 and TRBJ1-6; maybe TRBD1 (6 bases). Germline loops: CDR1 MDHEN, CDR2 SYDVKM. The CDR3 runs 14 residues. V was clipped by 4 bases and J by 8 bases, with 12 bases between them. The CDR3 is CASSSGQPDSPLHF. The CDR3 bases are TGTGCCAGCAGTTCAGGACAGCCAGATTCACCCCTCCACTTT.

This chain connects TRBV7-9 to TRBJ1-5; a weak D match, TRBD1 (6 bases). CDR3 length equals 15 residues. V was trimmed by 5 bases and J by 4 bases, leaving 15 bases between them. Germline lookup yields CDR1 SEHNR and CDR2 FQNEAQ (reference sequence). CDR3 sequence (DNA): TGTGCCAGCAGCGATGACGGGGGGCCTAATCAGCCCCAGCATTTT. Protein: CASSDDGGPNQPQHF.

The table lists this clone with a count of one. CDR3 DNA sequence: TGTGCCAGCAGGCCCCGTGGTGAGGGGGCCGTTCAGCCCCAGCATTTT. Translated: CASRPRGEGAVQPQHF. This chain uses TRBV28 with TRBJ1-5, with TRBD1 identical over 7 bases. The CDR3 is made up of 16 amino acids. J gave up 6 bases and V 6 bases, and 14 bases lay outside the gene matches. Germline V gives CDR1 MDHEN, CDR2 SYDVKM.

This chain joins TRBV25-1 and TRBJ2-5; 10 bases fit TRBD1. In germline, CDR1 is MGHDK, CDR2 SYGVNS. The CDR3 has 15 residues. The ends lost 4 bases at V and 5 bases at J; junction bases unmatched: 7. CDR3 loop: CASSGDRGLGETQYF. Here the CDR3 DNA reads TGTGCCAGCAGTGGTGACAGGGGGCTAGGGGAGACCCAGTACTTC.

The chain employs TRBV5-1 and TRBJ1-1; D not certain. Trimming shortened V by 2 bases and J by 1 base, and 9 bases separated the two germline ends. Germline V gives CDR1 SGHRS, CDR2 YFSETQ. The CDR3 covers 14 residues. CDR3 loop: CASSFHGENTEAFF. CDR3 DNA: TGCGCCAGCAGCTTCCACGGTGAGAACACTGAAGCTTTCTTT.

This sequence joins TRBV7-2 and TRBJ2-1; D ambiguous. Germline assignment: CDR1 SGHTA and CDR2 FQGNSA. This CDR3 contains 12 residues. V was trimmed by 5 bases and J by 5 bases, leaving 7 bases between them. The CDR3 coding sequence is TGTGCCAGCAGCCCCCGGGACAATGAGCAGTTCTTC. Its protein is CASSPRDNEQFF.

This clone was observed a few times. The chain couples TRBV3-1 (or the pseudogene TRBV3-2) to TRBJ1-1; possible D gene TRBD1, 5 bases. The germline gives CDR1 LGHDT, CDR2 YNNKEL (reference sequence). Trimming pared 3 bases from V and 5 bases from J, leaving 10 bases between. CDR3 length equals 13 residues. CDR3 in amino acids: CASSHRAGTEAFF. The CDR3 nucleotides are TGTGCCAGCAGCCACAGGGCTGGAACTGAAGCTTTCTTT.

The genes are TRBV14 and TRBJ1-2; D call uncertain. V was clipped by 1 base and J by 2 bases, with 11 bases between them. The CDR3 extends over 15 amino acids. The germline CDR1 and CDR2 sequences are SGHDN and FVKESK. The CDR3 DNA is TGTGCCAGCAGCCAAGGTGCGACAATCAACTATGGCTACACCTTC. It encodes CASSQGATINYGYTF.

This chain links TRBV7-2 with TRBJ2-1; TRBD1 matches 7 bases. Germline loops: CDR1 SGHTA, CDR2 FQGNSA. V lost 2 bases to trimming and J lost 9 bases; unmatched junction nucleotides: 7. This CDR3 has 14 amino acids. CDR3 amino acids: CASSLRYRDSEQFF. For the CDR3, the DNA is TGTGCCAGCAGCTTAAGGTACAGGGACAGTGAGCAGTTCTTC.

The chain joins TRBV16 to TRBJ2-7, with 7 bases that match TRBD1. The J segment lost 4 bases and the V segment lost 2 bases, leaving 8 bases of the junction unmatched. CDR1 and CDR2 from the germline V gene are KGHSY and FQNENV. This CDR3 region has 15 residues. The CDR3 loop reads CASSQRSGTDYEQYF. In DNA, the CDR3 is TGTGCCAGCAGCCAACGATCCGGGACAGATTACGAGCAGTACTTC. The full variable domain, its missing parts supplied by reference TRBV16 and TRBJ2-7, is GEEVAQTPKHLVRGEGQKAKLYCAPIKGHSYVFWYQQVLKNEFKFLISFQNENVFDETGMPKERFSAKCLPNSPCSLEIQATKLEDSAVYFCASSQRSGTDYEQYFGPGTRLTVT.

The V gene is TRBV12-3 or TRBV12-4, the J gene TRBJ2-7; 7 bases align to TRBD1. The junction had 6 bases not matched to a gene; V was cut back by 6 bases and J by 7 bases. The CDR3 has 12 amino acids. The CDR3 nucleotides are TGTGCCAGCAGGTACTCGGGACAGGAGCAGTACTTC. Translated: CASRYSGQEQYF.

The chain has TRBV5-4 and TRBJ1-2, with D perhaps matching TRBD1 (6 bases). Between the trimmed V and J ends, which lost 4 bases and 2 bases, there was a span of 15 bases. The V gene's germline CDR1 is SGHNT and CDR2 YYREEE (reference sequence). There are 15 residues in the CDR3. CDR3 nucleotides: TGTGCCAGCAGCGGGCGAACAGGGATAAACTATGGCTACACCTTC. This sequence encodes CASSGRTGINYGYTF.

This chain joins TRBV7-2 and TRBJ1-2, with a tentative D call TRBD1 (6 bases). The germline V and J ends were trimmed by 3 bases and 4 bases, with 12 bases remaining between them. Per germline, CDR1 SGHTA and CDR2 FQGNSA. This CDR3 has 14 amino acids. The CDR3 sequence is CASSLGTRAYGYTF. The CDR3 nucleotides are TGTGCCAGCAGCTTGGGGACAAGGGCCTATGGCTACACCTTC.

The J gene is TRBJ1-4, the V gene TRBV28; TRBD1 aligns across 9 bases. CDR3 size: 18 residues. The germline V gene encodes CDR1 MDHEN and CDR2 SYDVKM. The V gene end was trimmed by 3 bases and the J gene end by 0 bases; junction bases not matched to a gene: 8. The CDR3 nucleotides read TGTGCCAGCAGTTTTTGGGGGACAGGGCGTACAACTAATGAAAAACTGTTTTTT. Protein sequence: CASSFWGTGRTTNEKLFF. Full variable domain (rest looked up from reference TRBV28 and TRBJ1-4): DVKVTQSSRYLVKRTGEKVFLECVQDMDHENMFWYRQDPGLGLRLIYFSYDVKMKEKGDIPEGYSVSREKKERFSLILESASTNQTSMYLCASSFWGTGRTTNEKLFFGSGTQLSVL.